This is a list of T cell receptor beta chains from one sample in a study of control samples from healthy donors and cancer patients. This table comes from immunoSEQ multiplex PCR, and its TCRdb copy is limited to in-frame clones, with some not included. The table has 250,000 to 300,000 clones, approximately 80% seen once. Specimen: PBMCs. Every receptor here comes from a woman in her sixties or seventies with lung cancer. Each CDR3 is given with its conserved first and last residue. A D gene is named only where the DNA matches it firmly. Clone size, where shown, is once, few, many, or a class for clones that have expanded.

J gene | clone size | D gene | V gene | CDR3 protein | CDR3 DNA
TRBJ2-1 | NA | NA | TRBV3-1/TRBV3-2 | CASSQRSDSEQFF | TGTGCCAGCAGCCAACGAAGCGATAGTGAGCAGTTCTTC
TRBJ2-1 | NA | NA | TRBV7-2 | CASSLRRGAGEQFF | TGTGCCAGCAGCTTAAGGAGAGGGGCGGGCGAGCAGTTCTTC
TRBJ2-1 | NA | TRBD2 | TRBV5-1 | CASSLQREREQFF | TGCGCCAGCAGCTTGCAGCGGGAGAGGGAGCAGTTCTTC
TRBJ2-1 | NA | NA | TRBV3-1/TRBV3-2 | CASSQRRQRSYNEQFF | TGTGCCAGCAGCCAAAGGAGACAACGCTCCTACAATGAGCAGTTCTTC
TRBJ1-2 | few | TRBD1 | TRBV10-3 | CATQGARDYGYTF | TGTGCCACTCAGGGGGCGCGGGACTATGGCTACACCTTC
TRBJ2-2 | once | NA | TRBV11-3 | CASSLATGNTGELFF | TGTGCCAGCAGCTTAGCTACGGGAAACACCGGGGAGCTGTTTTTT
TRBJ2-6 | once | NA | TRBV18 | CASSPSVGGANVLTF | TGTGCCAGCTCACCTTCGGTTGGTGGGGCCAACGTCCTGACTTTC
TRBJ2-7 | NA | NA | TRBV28 | CASSFWRDLNEQYF | TGTGCCAGCAGTTTTTGGAGGGATCTGAACGAGCAGTACTTC
TRBJ2-5 | once | NA | TRBV29-1 | CSVVTGTETQYF | TGCAGCGTTGTAACAGGGACGGAGACCCAGTACTTC
TRBJ1-3 | NA | NA | TRBV18 | CASSPRQQGSGNTIYF | TGTGCCAGCTCACCACGACAACAGGGTTCTGGAAACACCATATATTTT
TRBJ2-3 | NA | NA | TRBV3-1/TRBV3-2 | CASSPRADTQYF | TGTGCCAGCAGCCCTAGGGCAGATACGCAGTATTTT
TRBJ2-7 | NA | TRBD1 | TRBV2 | CASSKSGTGGLYF | TGTGCCAGCAGTAAATCCGGGACAGGGGGACTGTACTTC
TRBJ2-1 | NA | NA | TRBV11-2 | CASSLDSWYGNEQFF | TGTGCCAGCAGCTTAGATTCCTGGTACGGCAATGAGCAGTTCTTC
TRBJ2-3 | NA | NA | TRBV7-9 | CASSLSSGTTDTQYF | TGTGCCAGCAGCTTAAGTTCAGGGACCACAGATACGCAGTATTTT
TRBJ2-3 | NA | TRBD2 | TRBV7-3 | CASSLTGLAGGVDTQYF | TGTGCCAGCAGCTTAACTGGACTAGCGGGGGGTGTGGATACGCAGTATTTT
TRBJ2-7 | NA | TRBD2 | TRBV5-1 | CASSYAPASGSYEQYF | TGCGCCAGCAGCTACGCCCCGGCTAGCGGCTCCTACGAGCAGTACTTC
TRBJ1-1 | NA | TRBD1 | TRBV12-3/TRBV12-4 | CASSSRTGRAFF | TGTGCCAGCAGTTCCCGGACAGGTCGAGCTTTCTTT
TRBJ2-1 | once | TRBD2 | TRBV5-1 | CASSLTTGTRPNEQFF | TGCGCCAGCAGCCTTACCACCGGGACTAGACCTAATGAGCAGTTCTTC
TRBJ1-5 | NA | TRBD1 | TRBV6-6 | CASSLQGHNQPQHF | TGTGCCAGCAGTCTACAGGGGCACAATCAGCCCCAGCATTTT
TRBJ1-2 | NA | NA | TRBV6-5 | CASIPGQRAYGYTF | TGTGCCAGCATTCCGGGACAAAGAGCCTATGGCTACACCTTC
TRBJ2-2 | few | TRBD1 | TRBV2 | CASKGQGVTGELFF | TGTGCCAGCAAGGGGCAGGGGGTCACCGGGGAGCTGTTTTTT
TRBJ2-6 | NA | NA | TRBV27 | CASSNDGPRANVLTF | TGTGCCAGCAGTAACGACGGGCCTAGGGCCAACGTCCTGACTTTC
TRBJ2-7 | once | NA | TRBV5-8 | CASSFFAESYEQYF | TGTGCCAGCAGCTTTTTTGCAGAATCCTACGAGCAGTACTTC
TRBJ2-2 | NA | NA | TRBV7-8 | CASSPEPAGELFF | TGTGCCAGCAGCCCAGAGCCGGCCGGGGAGCTGTTTTTT
TRBJ1-2 | NA | TRBD1 | TRBV5-5 | CASSLSGTGHYGYTF | TGTGCCAGCAGCTTATCCGGGACAGGGCACTATGGCTACACCTTC
TRBJ2-1 | NA | TRBD2 | TRBV12-5 | CASGSSSGNQFF | TGTGCTAGTGGGTCCTCTAGCGGGAATCAGTTCTTC
TRBJ2-2 | NA | TRBD2 | TRBV11-2 | CASSPLGGAGELFF | TGTGCCAGCAGCCCCCTTGGGGGGGCCGGGGAGCTGTTTTTT
TRBJ2-2 | NA | TRBD2 | TRBV19 | CASSIGGVDTGELFF | TGTGCCAGTAGTATCGGGGGGGTCGACACCGGGGAGCTGTTTTTT
TRBJ2-7 | NA | NA | TRBV15 | CATSRGRGTTYEQYF | TGTGCCACCAGCAGAGGCAGGGGTACCACCTACGAGCAGTACTTC
TRBJ2-7 | NA | NA | TRBV4-2 | CASSPQGYEQYF | TGTGCCAGCAGCCCACAGGGCTACGAGCAGTACTTC
TRBJ1-5 | NA | TRBD1 | TRBV7-2 | CASSRQRGQLTSRNQPQHF | TGTGCCAGCAGCCGCCAAAGGGGACAGTTGACTTCCCGCAATCAGCCCCAGCATTTT
TRBJ2-5 | NA | NA | TRBV12-3/TRBV12-4 | CASSSNRIETQYF | TGTGCCAGCAGTTCAAACAGGATCGAGACCCAGTACTTC
TRBJ1-4 | NA | NA | TRBV19 | CASSLGQTATNEKLFF | TGTGCCAGTAGTCTCGGACAGACCGCAACTAATGAAAAACTGTTTTTT
TRBJ1-1 | NA | NA | TRBV3-1/TRBV3-2 | CASSQDIWGEAFF | TGTGCCAGCAGCCAAGATATCTGGGGTGAAGCTTTCTTT
TRBJ2-5 | NA | NA | TRBV29-1 | CSVDSGQLQETQYF | TGCAGCGTTGATTCCGGGCAGCTTCAAGAGACCCAGTACTTC
TRBJ1-5 | NA | NA | TRBV28 | CASSLLGGADYQPQHF | TGTGCCAGCAGTTTATTGGGGGGGGCAGACTATCAGCCCCAGCATTTT
TRBJ2-1 | NA | NA | TRBV7-9 | CASSLSDNEQFF | TGTGCCAGCAGCTTATCGGACAATGAGCAGTTCTTC
TRBJ1-6 | NA | NA | TRBV28 | CASSFGGYNSPLHF | TGTGCCAGCAGTTTTGGGGGGTATAATTCACCCCTCCACTTT
TRBJ1-3 | few | NA | TRBV6-5 | CASSLTISSGNTIYF | TGTGCCAGCAGCCTAACAATTAGCTCTGGAAACACCATATATTTT
TRBJ2-5 | NA | NA | TRBV11-2 | CASSLLRTARTQYF | TGTGCCAGCAGCTTACTAAGGACTGCACGGACCCAGTACTTC
TRBJ1-1 | NA | NA | TRBV2 | CASKEDTLLEAFF | TGTGCCAGCAAAGAAGACACCCTACTTGAAGCTTTCTTT
TRBJ1-2 | NA | TRBD1 | TRBV5-4 | CASSSAQGVIYGYTF | TGTGCCAGCAGCTCAGCACAGGGGGTAATCTATGGCTACACCTTC
TRBJ2-2 | NA | NA | TRBV24-1 | CATSDERADRGASRELFF | TGTGCCACCAGTGATGAAAGGGCCGACCGGGGGGCCTCGAGGGAGCTGTTTTTT
TRBJ1-1 | NA | NA | TRBV7-9 | CASSFPTVGEAFF | TGTGCCAGCAGCTTCCCCACTGTGGGGGAAGCTTTCTTT
TRBJ2-5 | NA | NA | TRBV28 | CASRRGYQETQYF | TGTGCCAGCAGGAGGGGGTACCAAGAGACCCAGTACTTC
TRBJ1-5 | few | NA | TRBV28 | CASSWDRQTPQHF | TGTGCCAGCAGTTGGGACCGCCAAACCCCCCAGCATTTT